This TCR beta chain came from a study of shared clonotypes between healthy human individuals. Study context: Per donor, three plates held CD4 naive cells, three held CD4 memory, two held CD8 naive and one held CD8 memory. General study results and limits: Represented diversity, genetic and exposure-history alike, was limited by few donors.

This CDR3 comprises 17 residues. J was trimmed by 0 bases and V by 0 bases; bases with no gene match: 4. Germline CDR1 MGHRA, CDR2 YSYEKL. As for this clone: Its antigen remains unknown. Other DNA sequences in the sample encode the same CDR3.

Splitting of each subset's genomic DNA was done evenly across several immunoSEQ plates. This table comes from immunoSEQ multiplex PCR, and its TCRdb copy is limited to in-frame clones, with some not included. This sample has nearly 1 million clones, with approximately 80% found just once. The V call is TRBV4-1, the J call TRBJ1-3; TRBD1 matches 8 bases. Sequences were obtained from memory CD4+ T cells sorted from blood. The subset: CD45RA-negative fraction. This sequence originates from a man between 18 and 29 years old in good health. For the CDR3, the DNA is TGCGCCAGCAGCCAAGATGACAGGGGCGGCTCTGGAAACACCATATATTTT. Translating it yields CASSQDDRGGSGNTIYF.